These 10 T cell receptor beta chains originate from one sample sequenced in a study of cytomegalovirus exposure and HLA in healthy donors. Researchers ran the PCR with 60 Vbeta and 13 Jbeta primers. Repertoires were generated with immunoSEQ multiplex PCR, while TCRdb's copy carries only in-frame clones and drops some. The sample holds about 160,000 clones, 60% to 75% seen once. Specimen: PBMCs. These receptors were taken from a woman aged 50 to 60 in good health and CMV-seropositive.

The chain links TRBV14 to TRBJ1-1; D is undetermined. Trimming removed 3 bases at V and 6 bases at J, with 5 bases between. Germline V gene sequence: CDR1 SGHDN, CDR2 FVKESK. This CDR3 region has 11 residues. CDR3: CASSQRSEAFF. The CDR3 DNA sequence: TGTGCCAGCAGCCAGAGATCTGAAGCTTTCTTT.

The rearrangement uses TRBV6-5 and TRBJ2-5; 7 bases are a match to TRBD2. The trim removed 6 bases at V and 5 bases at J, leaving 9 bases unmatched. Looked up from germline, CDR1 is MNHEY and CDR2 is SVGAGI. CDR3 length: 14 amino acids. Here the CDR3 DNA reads TGTGCCAGCAGCAGAGCGGGGCGGCGGGAGACCCAGTACTTC. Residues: CASSRAGRRETQYF.

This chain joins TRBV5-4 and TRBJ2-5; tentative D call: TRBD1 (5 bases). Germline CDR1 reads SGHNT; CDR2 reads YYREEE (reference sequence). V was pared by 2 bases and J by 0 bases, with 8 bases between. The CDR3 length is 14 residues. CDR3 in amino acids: CASSFMTDQETQYF. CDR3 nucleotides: TGTGCCAGCAGCTTCATGACAGACCAAGAGACCCAGTACTTC.

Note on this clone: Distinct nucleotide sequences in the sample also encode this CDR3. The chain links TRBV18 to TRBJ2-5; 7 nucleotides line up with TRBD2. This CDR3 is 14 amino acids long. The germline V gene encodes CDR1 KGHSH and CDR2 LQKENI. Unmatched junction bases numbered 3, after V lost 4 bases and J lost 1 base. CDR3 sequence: CASSLAGPQETQYF. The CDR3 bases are TGTGCCAGCTCACTAGCGGGTCCCCAAGAGACCCAGTACTTC.

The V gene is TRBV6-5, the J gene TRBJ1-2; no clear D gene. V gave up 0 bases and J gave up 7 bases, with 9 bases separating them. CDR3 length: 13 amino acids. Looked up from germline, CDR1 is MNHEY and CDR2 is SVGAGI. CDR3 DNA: TGTGCCAGCAGTTACTCGAAGGCGGTTGGCTACACCTTC. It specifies CASSYSKAVGYTF.

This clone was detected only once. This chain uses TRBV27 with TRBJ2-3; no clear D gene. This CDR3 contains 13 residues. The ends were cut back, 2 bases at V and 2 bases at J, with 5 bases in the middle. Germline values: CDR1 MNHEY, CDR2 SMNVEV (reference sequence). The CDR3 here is CASSLGVTDTQYF. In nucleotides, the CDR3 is TGTGCCAGCAGTTTAGGAGTCACAGATACGCAGTATTTT.

The CDR3 DNA follows: TGCGCCAGCAGCCTCGGTGTCTCTATCTACAATGAGCAGTTCTTC. It is translated as CASSLGVSIYNEQFF. The rearrangement joins TRBV5-1 to TRBJ2-1; D gene unclear. The CDR3 loop spans 15 amino acids. The germline V and J ends were trimmed by 4 bases and 3 bases, with 14 bases remaining between them. Germline-derived CDR1 and CDR2 are SGHRS and YFSETQ. The whole variable domain, filled in from reference TRBV5-1 and TRBJ2-1, reads KAGVTQTPRYLIKTRGQQVTLSCSPISGHRSVSWYQQTPGQGLQFLFEYFSETQRNKGNFPGRFSGRQFSNSRSEMNVSTLELGDSALYLCASSLGVSIYNEQFFGPGTRLTVL.

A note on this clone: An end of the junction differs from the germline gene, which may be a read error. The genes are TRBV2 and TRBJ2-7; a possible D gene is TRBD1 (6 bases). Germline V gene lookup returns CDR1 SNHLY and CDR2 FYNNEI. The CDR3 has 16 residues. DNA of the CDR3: TGTACCAGCAGTGAAGGTCAGGGGACATTGATTTACGAGCAGTACTTC. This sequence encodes CTSSEGQGTLIYEQYF.

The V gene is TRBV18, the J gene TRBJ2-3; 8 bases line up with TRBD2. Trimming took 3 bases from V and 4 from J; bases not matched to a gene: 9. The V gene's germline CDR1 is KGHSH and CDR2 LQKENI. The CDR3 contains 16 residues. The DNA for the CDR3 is TGTGCCAGCTCACCCCCTTCGGGGGGGAGCCCAGATACGCAGTATTTT. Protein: CASSPPSGGSPDTQYF. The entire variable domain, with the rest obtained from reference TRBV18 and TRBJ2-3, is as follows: NAGVMQNPRHLVRRRGQEARLRCSPMKGHSHVYWYRQLPEEGLKFMVYLQKENIIDESGMPKERFSAEFPKEGPSILRIQQVVRGDSAAYFCASSPPSGGSPDTQYFGPGTRLTVL.

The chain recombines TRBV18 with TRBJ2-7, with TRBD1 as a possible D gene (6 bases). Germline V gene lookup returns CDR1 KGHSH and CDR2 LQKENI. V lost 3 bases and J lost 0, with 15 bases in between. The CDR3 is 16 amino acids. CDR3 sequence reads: CASSPSGHRSSYEQYF. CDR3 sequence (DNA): TGTGCCAGCTCACCTTCGGGACACAGGAGCTCCTACGAGCAGTACTTC.